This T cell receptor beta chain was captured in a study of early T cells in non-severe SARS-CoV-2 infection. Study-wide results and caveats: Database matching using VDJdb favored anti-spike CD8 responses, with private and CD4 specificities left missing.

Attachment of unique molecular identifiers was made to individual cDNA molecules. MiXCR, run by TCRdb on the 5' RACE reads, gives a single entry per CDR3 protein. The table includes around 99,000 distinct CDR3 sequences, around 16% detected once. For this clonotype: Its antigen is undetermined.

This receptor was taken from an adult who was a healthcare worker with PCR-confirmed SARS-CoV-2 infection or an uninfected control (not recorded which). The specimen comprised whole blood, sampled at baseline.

CDR3 loop: CSASIRGDEQYF. For the CDR3, the DNA is TGCAGTGCTAGTATCCGGGGCGACGAGCAGTACTTC. The rearrangement joins TRBV20-1 to TRBJ2-7; D is perhaps TRBD1 or TRBD2 (5 bases each). With 3 bases removed from V and 5 bases from J, the gap between germline ends came to 11 bases. The germline CDR1 and CDR2 sequences are DFQATT and SNEGSKA (reference sequence). The CDR3 is 12 residues long.